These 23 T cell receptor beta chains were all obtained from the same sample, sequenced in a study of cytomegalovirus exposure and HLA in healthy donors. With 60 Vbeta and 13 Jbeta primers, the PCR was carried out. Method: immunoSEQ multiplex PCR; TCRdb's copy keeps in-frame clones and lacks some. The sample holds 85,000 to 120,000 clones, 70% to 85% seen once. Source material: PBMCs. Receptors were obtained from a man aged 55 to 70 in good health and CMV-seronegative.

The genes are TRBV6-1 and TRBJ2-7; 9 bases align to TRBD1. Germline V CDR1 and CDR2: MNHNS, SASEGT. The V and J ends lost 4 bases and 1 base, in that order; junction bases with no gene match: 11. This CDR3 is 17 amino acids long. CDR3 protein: CASSAMGTGISSYEQYF. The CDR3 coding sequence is TGTGCCAGCAGTGCAATGGGGACAGGGATAAGTTCCTACGAGCAGTACTTC.

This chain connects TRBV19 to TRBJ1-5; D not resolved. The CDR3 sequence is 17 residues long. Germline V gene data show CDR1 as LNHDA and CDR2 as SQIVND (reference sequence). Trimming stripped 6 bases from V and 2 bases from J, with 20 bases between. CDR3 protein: CASREVNPLIGNQPQHF. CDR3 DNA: TGTGCCAGTAGGGAGGTAAATCCTTTAATTGGCAATCAGCCCCAGCATTTT.

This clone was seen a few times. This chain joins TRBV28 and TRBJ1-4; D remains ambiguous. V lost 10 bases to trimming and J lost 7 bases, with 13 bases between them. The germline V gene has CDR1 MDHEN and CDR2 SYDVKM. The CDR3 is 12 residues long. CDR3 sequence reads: CATSNPGEKLFF. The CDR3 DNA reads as TGTGCCACCTCGAACCCGGGTGAAAAACTGTTTTTT.

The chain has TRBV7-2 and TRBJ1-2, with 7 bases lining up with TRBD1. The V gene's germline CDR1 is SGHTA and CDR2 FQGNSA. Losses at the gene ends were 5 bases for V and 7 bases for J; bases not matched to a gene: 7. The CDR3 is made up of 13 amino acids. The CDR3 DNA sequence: TGTGCCAGCAGCCTCACAGGGGTCGGTGGCTACACCTTC. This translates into CASSLTGVGGYTF.

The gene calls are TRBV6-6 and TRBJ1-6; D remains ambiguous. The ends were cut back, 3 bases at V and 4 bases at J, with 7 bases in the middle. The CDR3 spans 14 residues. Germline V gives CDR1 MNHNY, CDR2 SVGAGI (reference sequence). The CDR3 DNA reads TGTGCCAGCAGTTATTGGGAGTATAATTCACCCCTCCACTTT. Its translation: CASSYWEYNSPLHF.

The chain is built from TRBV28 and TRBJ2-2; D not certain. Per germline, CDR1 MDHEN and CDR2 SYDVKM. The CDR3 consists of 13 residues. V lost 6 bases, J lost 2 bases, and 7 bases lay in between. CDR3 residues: CASRNSNTGELFF. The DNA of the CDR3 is TGTGCCAGCAGAAATAGTAACACCGGGGAGCTGTTTTTT.

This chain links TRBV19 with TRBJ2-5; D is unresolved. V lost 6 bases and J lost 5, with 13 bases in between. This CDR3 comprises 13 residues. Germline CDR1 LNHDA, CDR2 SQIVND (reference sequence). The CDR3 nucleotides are TGTGCCAGTAGCGACCGACCGAGGGAGACCCAGTACTTC. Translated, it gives CASSDRPRETQYF.

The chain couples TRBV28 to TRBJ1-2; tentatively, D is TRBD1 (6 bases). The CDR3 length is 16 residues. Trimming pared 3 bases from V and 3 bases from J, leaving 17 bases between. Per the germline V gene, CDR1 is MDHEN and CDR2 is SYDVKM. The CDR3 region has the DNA TGTGCCAGCAGTTTGACTTTGAGGGGGTACGACTATGGCTACACCTTC. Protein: CASSLTLRGYDYGYTF.

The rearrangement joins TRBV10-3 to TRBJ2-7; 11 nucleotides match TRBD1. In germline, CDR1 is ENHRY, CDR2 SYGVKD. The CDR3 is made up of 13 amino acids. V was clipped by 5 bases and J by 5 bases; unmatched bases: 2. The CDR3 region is CAISWTGGDEQYV. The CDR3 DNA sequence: TGTGCCATCAGTTGGACAGGGGGCGACGAGCAGTACGTC.

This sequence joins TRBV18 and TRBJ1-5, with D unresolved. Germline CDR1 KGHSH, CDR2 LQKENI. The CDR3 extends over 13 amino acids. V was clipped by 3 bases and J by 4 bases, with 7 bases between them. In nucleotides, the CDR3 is TGTGCCAGCTCACCCAGTACGAATCAGCCCCAGCATTTT. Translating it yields CASSPSTNQPQHF.

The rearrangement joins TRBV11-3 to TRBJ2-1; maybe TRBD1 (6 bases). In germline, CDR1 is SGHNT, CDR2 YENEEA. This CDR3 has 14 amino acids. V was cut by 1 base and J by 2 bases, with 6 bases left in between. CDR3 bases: TGTGCCAGCAGCTTAGCAGGGGCCTACAATGAGCAGTTCTTC. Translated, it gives CASSLAGAYNEQFF.

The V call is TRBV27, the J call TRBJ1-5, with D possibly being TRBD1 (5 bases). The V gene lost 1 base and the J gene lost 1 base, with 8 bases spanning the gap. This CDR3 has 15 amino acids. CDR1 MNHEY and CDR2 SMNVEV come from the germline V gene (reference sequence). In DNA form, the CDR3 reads TGTGCCAGCAGTTTATGGGGGGAGAGCAATCAGCCCCAGCATTTT. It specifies CASSLWGESNQPQHF.

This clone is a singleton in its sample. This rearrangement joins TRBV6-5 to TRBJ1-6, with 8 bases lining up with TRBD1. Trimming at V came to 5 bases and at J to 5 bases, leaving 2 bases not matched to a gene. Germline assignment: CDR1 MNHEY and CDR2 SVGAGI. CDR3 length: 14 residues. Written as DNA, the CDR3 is TGTGCCAGCAGTCCGACAGGGGATAATTCACCCCTCCACTTT. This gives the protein CASSPTGDNSPLHF.

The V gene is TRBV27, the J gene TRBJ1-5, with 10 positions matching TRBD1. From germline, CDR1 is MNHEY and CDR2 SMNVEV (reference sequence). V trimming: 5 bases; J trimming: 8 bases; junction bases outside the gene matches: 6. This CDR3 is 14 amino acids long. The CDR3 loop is CASSRDRGQEPQHF. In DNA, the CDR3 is TGTGCCAGCAGTAGAGACAGGGGGCAAGAGCCCCAGCATTTT.

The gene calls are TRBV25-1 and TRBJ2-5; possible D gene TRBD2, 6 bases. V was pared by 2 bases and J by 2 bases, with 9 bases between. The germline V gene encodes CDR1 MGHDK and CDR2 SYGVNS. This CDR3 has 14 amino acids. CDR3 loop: CASSEPAGQETQYF. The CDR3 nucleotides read TGTGCCAGCAGTGAACCCGCGGGACAAGAGACCCAGTACTTC.

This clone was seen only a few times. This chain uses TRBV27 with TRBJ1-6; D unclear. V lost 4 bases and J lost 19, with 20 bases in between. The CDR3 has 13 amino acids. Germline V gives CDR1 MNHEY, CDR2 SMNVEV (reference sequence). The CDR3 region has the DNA TGTGCCAGCAGTTCAGGCAACCCTTCAAGGTATCACTTT. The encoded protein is CASSSGNPSRYHF.

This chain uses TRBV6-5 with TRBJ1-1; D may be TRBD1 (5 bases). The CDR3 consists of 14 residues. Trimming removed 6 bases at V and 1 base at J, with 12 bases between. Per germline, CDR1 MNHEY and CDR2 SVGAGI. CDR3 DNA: TGTGCCAGCAGGAGACAGAGAGAGAACACTGAAGCTTTCTTT. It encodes CASRRQRENTEAFF.

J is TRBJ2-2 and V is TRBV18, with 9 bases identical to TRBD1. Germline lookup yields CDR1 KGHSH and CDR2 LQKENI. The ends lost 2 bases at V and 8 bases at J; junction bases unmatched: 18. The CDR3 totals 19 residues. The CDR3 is CASSPRSFGTGNPGGELFF. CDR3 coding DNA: TGTGCCAGCTCACCAAGGTCCTTCGGGACAGGGAATCCGGGAGGGGAGCTGTTTTTT.

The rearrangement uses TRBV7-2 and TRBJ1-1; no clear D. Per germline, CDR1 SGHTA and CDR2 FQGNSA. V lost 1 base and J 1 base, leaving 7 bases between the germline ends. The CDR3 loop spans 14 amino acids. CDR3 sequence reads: CASSLGQWNTEAFF. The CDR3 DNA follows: TGTGCCAGCAGCTTAGGACAATGGAACACTGAAGCTTTCTTT.

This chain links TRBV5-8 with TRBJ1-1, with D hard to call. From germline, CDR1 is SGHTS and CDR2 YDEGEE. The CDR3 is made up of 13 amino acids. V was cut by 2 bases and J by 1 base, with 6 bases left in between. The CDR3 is CASSFGENTEAFF. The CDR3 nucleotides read TGTGCCAGCAGCTTCGGGGAGAACACTGAAGCTTTCTTT.

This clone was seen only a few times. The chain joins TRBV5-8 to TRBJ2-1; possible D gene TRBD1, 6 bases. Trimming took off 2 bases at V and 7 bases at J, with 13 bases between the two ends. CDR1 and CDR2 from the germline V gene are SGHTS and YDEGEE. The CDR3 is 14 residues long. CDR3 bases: TGTGCCAGCAGCTTCAGGGACACGCGGAATGAGCAGTTCTTC. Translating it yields CASSFRDTRNEQFF. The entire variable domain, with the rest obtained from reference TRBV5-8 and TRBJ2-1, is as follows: EAGVTQSPTHLIKTRGQQATLRCSPISGHTSVYWYQQALGLGLQFLLWYDEGEERNRGNFPPRFSGRQFPNYSSELNVNALELEDSALYLCASSFRDTRNEQFFGPGTRLTVL.

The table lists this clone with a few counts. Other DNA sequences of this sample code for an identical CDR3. The CDR3 DNA is TGTGCCAGCAGCTTAGGTCGGGTTAGCAATCAGCCCCAGCATTTT. Encoded protein: CASSLGRVSNQPQHF. The genes are TRBV7-8 and TRBJ1-5; D unresolved. Germline V gives CDR1 SGHVS, CDR2 FQNEAQ. V gave up 1 base and J gave up 0 bases, with 7 bases separating them. The CDR3 runs 15 residues. Drawing the rest from reference TRBV7-8 and TRBJ1-5, the complete variable domain is GAGVSQSPRYKVAKRGQDVALRCDPISGHVSLFWYQQALGQGPEFLTYFQNEAQLDKSGLPSDRFFAERPEGSVSTLKIQRTQQEDSAVYLCASSLGRVSNQPQHFGDGTRLSIL.

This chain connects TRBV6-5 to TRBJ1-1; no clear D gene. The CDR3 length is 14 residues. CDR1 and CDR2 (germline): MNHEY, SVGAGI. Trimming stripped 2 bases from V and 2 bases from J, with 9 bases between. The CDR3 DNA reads TGTGCCAGCAGTTACGGCAGACATAACACTGAAGCTTTCTTT. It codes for CASSYGRHNTEAFF.